The 8 T cell receptor beta chains reported below all come from one sample, sequenced in a study of shared clonotypes between healthy human individuals (dated by TCRdb to the early 2020s). Libraries were made using the immunoSEQ multiplex PCR assay. The clones in this table, taken by TCRdb from immuneACCESS, are in-frame only. Not every clone is retained; where verified, under half of the shortfall comes from an unresolved V gene, and the cause of the rest is unknown. The sample table records some 1,100,000 clones; 75% to 85% of these occur just once. The biggest ten clones account for approximately 0.5% of the sample. The sequenced sample consisted of memory CD4+ T cells from PBMCs. Interpreted using the paper, the cell subset or site label stands for: CD45RA-negative fraction. Source of these receptors: a man between 18 and 29 years old in good health. Some clones in this sample may be carry-over from other donors' samples.

A single count supports this clone. In DNA form, the CDR3 reads TGTGCCAGCTCCCCGCTATGGGCCAAAAACATTCAGTACTTC. Its protein is CASSPLWAKNIQYF. This chain joins TRBV27 and TRBJ2-4; D is ambiguous. Germline CDR1 is MNHEY and CDR2 is SMNVEV (reference sequence). V was pared by 8 bases and J by 1 base, with 12 bases between. There are 14 residues in the CDR3.

This chain joins TRBV6-1 and TRBJ1-1; the D gene is possibly TRBD1 (6 bases). The length of the CDR3 is 12 residues. The germline gives CDR1 MNHNS, CDR2 SASEGT. V lost 6 bases and J 8 bases, leaving 13 bases between the germline ends. CDR3 coding DNA: TGTGCCAGCAGAGCACTAGGGGGGGAAGCTTTCTTT. It is translated as CASRALGGEAFF.

The chain employs TRBV11-1 and TRBJ1-2; D is ambiguous. This CDR3 has 12 amino acids. Per the germline V gene, CDR1 is SGHAT and CDR2 is FQDESV (reference sequence). Trimming cost V 5 bases and J 6 bases, with 10 bases left between them. CDR3 DNA: TGTGCCAGCAGCCCGACCGGCAATGGCTACACCTTC. The encoded protein is CASSPTGNGYTF.

The CDR3 DNA reads as TGTGCCAGCAGCGCCCCCTCACTATATACCCCTCACGAGCAGTACTTC. This translates into CASSAPSLYTPHEQYF. The chain employs TRBV5-4 and TRBJ2-7; D gene uncertain. V was pared by 4 bases and J by 5 bases, with 22 bases between. CDR1 is SGHNT and CDR2 is YYREEE in the germline V gene (reference sequence). The CDR3 consists of 16 residues.

The chain joins TRBV7-3 to TRBJ2-1; 7 nucleotides match TRBD2. Germline CDR1 SGHTA, CDR2 FQGTGA. The trim removed 4 bases at V and 7 bases at J, leaving 13 bases unmatched. CDR3 length: 16 residues. For the CDR3, the DNA is TGTGCCAGCAGCTCCCGGGGAGGGCGGGAGCCGAATGAGCAGTTCTTC. It encodes CASSSRGGREPNEQFF. Drawing the rest from reference TRBV7-3 and TRBJ2-1, the complete variable domain is GAGVSQTPSNKVTEKGKYVELRCDPISGHTALYWYRQSLGQGPEFLIYFQGTGAADDSGLPNDRFFAVRPEGSVSTLKIQRTERGDSAVYLCASSSRGGREPNEQFFGPGTRLTVL.

This chain joins TRBV7-9 and TRBJ2-3; a possible D gene is TRBD1 (6 bases). The CDR3 is 14 amino acids. The V end lost 2 bases, the J end lost 6 bases, and 12 bases lay between the germline ends. Looked up from germline, CDR1 is SEHNR and CDR2 is FQNEAQ (reference sequence). The CDR3 is CASSLSSTGDTQYF. CDR3 nucleotide sequence: TGTGCCAGCAGCTTAAGTTCTACAGGGGATACGCAGTATTTT. Variable domain in full (rest from reference TRBV7-9 and TRBJ2-3): DTGVSQNPRHKITKRGQNVTFRCDPISEHNRLYWYRQTLGQGPEFLTYFQNEAQLEKSRLLSDRFSAERPKGSFSTLEIQRTEQGDSAMYLCASSLSSTGDTQYFGPGTRLTVL.

The rearrangement uses TRBV11-2 and TRBJ2-3, with 13 bases lining up with TRBD2. Germline V gene data show CDR1 as SGHAT and CDR2 as FQNNGV. The CDR3 sequence is 17 residues long. Unmatched junction bases numbered 7, after V lost 5 bases and J lost 2 bases. CDR3 nucleotide sequence: TGTGCCAGCAGCCCTGGGGGACTAGCGGGACTCACAGATACGCAGTATTTT. It specifies CASSPGGLAGLTDTQYF.

The J gene is TRBJ2-1, the V gene TRBV10-1; D might be TRBD1 (6 bases). Germline CDR1 WNHNN, CDR2 SYGVQD (reference sequence). This CDR3 is 14 amino acids long. V was trimmed by 6 bases and J by 4 bases, leaving 13 bases between them. CDR3: CASSPGQHYNEQFF. CDR3 bases: TGCGCCAGCAGCCCCGGACAGCATTACAATGAGCAGTTCTTC.